These 18 T cell receptor beta chains share one sample of origin, sequenced in a study of tissue T cells after allogeneic stem cell transplantation. The assay was immunoSEQ multiplex PCR, and TCRdb's table has in-frame clones only and misses some. The sample lists approximately 1,300 clones; around 56% were seen once. Time point: mouse harvest day 7 after allogeneic transplant. Each mouse received 10^7 T-cell-depleted marrow cells plus 10^6 splenic CD5+ T cells by tail vein. Sequencing was done on a sample of liver tissue. The receptors shown here come from a female BALB/c mouse given C57BL/6 T cells with graft-versus-host disease after an allogeneic hematopoietic cell transplant.

In regard to this clone: Genes here carry mouse names. Read coverage stops 1 residue before the CDR3 terminus; the germline J gene supplies the remainder. This chain connects TRBV13-1 to TRBJ1-2; 10 bases agree with TRBD1. Germline lookup yields CDR1 NSHNY and CDR2 SYGAGN. CDR3 length equals 13 residues. Trimming took 7 bases from V and 0 from J; bases not matched to a gene: 0. The CDR3 region is CASGQGANSDYTF. CDR3 bases read: TGTGCCAGCGGACAGGGGGCAAACTCCGACTACACC.

Regarding this clone: A read error may account for a junction end that differs from germline. Genes and germline come from the mouse. The CDR3 end lies 1 residue beyond the end of the read and is filled in from the germline J gene. Other DNA sequences in the same sample also yield this CDR3. The chain recombines TRBV13-1 with TRBJ2-7, with D perhaps matching TRBD1 (6 bases). Germline-derived CDR1 and CDR2 are NSHNY and SYGAGN. CDR3 length equals 13 residues. The part of the CDR3 DNA that was read is TGCGCCAGCAGTGATGGGGACATATATGAACAGTAC. Translating it yields CASSDGDIYEQY. The whole CDR3 reads CASSDGDIYEQYF.

About this clone: Gene names follow the mouse nomenclature. The read ends 1 residue shy of where the CDR3 ends; the end is completed using the germline J gene. The gene calls are TRBV23 and TRBJ2-5; the table's D gene call, TRBD2, was not cross checked with the DNA. This CDR3 contains 15 residues. The germline V gene encodes CDR1 KGHTA and CDR2 FQNQQP. Incomplete CDR3 DNA: TGCTCCAGCAGTCAATCGTGGGGGTCCCAAGACACCCAGTAC. Protein sequence: CSSSQSWGSQDTQY. The full-length CDR3 reads as CSSSQSWGSQDTQYF.

On this clone: Mouse gene names apply. The CDR3 is CGAHTANTGQLYF. The CDR3 DNA, read in part, is TGTGGTGCTCATACAGCAAACACCGGGCAGCTCTAC. V gene TRBV20 combines with J gene TRBJ2-2; D gene unclear. The CDR3 extends 1 residue past the end of the read, so its final part is completed from the germline J gene. The length of the CDR3 is 13 residues. The ends were cut back, 5 bases at V and 0 bases at J, with 7 bases in the middle. Germline assignment: CDR1 GFQATS and CDR2 STVNSAI.

A word on this clone: Genes here carry mouse names. From the germline J gene comes the end of the CDR3, since the read stops 1 residue before it. This rearrangement joins TRBV16 to TRBJ1-5, with 8 bases identical to TRBD1. Per the germline V gene, CDR1 is SGHSA and CDR2 is FRNQAP. The CDR3 spans 15 residues. Losses at the gene ends were 5 bases for V and 4 bases for J; bases not matched to a gene: 7. Incomplete CDR3 DNA: TGTGCAAGCAGCACCGGACAGGGAGGGAACCAGGCTCCGCTT. It is translated as CASSTGQGGNQAPL. The CDR3 in its entirety is CASSTGQGGNQAPLF. Full variable domain (rest looked up from reference TRBV16 and TRBJ1-5): NAGVIQTPRHKVTGKGQEATLWCEPISGHSAVFWYRQTIVQGLEFLTYFRNQAPIDDSGMPKERFSAQMPNQSHSTLKIQSTQPQDSAVYLCASSTGQGGNQAPLFGEGTRLSVL.

As regards this clone: Gene names and germline match the mouse. The CDR3 end falls 1 residue outside the read, so it is completed with the germline J gene. The chain uses TRBV12-2 and TRBJ2-2, with D hard to call. This CDR3 contains 13 residues. V was trimmed by 0 bases and J by 0 bases, leaving 1 base between them. The germline CDR1 and CDR2 sequences are SGHLS and HYDKME. The sequenced part of the CDR3 DNA is TGTGCCAGCTCTCTCACAAACACCGGGCAGCTCTAC. Encoded protein: CASSLTNTGQLY. From start to end, the CDR3 is CASSLTNTGQLYF.

Only one count was recorded for this clone. The gene names here belong to mouse. The read falls 1 residue short of the CDR3 end, and the missing part is taken from the germline J gene. The V and J genes are TRBV5 and TRBJ2-5; 7 nucleotides align to TRBD1. The V and J ends lost 0 bases and 0 bases, in that order; junction bases with no gene match: 0. Germline loops: CDR1 LGHNA, CDR2 YNLKQL (reference sequence). This CDR3 has 15 residues. The covered CDR3 bases are TGTGCCAGCAGCCAAGACAGGGGGAACCAAGACACCCAGTAC. It yields the protein CASSQDRGNQDTQY. The whole CDR3 protein is CASSQDRGNQDTQYF.

Points on this clone: Mouse gene names apply. The CDR3 is cut off 1 residue early in the read; its end comes from the germline J gene. The chain links TRBV13-2 to TRBJ2-4, with D possibly being TRBD1 (6 bases). Germline assignment: CDR1 NNHNN and CDR2 SYGAGS (reference sequence). CDR3 length: 14 residues. Deletions cut 0 bases from V and 4 bases from J, with 9 bases between. The CDR3 bases that were read are TGTGCCAGCGGTGATGCAGGGGACAAAAACACCTTGTAC. Translating gives CASGDAGDKNTLY. The CDR3 as a whole reads CASGDAGDKNTLYF.

Concerning this clone: Mouse gene names and germline throughout. The read ends 1 residue shy of where the CDR3 ends; the end is completed using the germline J gene. The chain combines TRBV3 with TRBJ2-3; 8 nucleotides align to TRBD1. J was trimmed by 3 bases and V by 5 bases; bases with no gene match: 7. Per germline, CDR1 SNHLY and CDR2 FYNGKV (reference sequence). The CDR3 sequence is 15 residues long. This CDR3 is CASSPRQGRAETLYF. Incomplete CDR3 DNA: TGTGCCAGCAGCCCTAGACAGGGGAGGGCAGAAACGCTGTAT.

A few counts support this clone. Gene names are mouse gene names. The read finishes 1 residue shy of the CDR3 end, and the germline J gene is used to complete it. The J gene is TRBJ2-1, the V gene TRBV2; maybe TRBD2 (5 bases). The CDR3 is 12 amino acids. V was shortened by 0 bases and J by 13 bases, with 10 bases between the two germline ends. Germline loops: CDR1 LGHNA, CDR2 YSYQKL. The CDR3 loop is CASSQDRWGQFF. The CDR3 bases that were read are TGTGCCAGCAGCCAAGATAGGTGGGGACAGTTC.

This clone was seen only a few times. The germline and genes are mouse ones. The read terminates 1 residue ahead of where the CDR3 ends, so the germline J gene completes it. The chain uses TRBV16 and TRBJ2-7; 8 nucleotides line up with TRBD2. Germline CDR1 reads SGHSA; CDR2 reads FRNQAP. The CDR3 loop spans 14 amino acids. The V gene end was trimmed by 1 base and the J gene end by 3 bases; junction bases not matched to a gene: 2. The CDR3 bases that were read are TGTGCAAGCAGCTTAGCTGGGGGGAACTATGAACAGTAC. This encodes CASSLAGGNYEQY. The whole CDR3 reads CASSLAGGNYEQYF.

This clone was picked up a small number of times. The listed genes are named as in mouse. The observed sequence ends 1 residue before the CDR3 terminus, with the missing tail filled in from the germline J gene. This chain connects TRBV3 to TRBJ2-7, with 11 nucleotides matching TRBD2. The CDR3 totals 14 residues. Trimming cost V 6 bases and J 3 bases; bases outside gene matches: 4. The germline V gene encodes CDR1 SNHLY and CDR2 FYNGKV (reference sequence). CDR3 bases read: TGTGCCAGCAGGTTTGACTGGGGGGGCTATGAACAGTAC. It translates to CASRFDWGGYEQY. The CDR3 reads in full as CASRFDWGGYEQYF.

A note on this clone: All gene names here are mouse names. Read coverage stops 1 residue before the CDR3 terminus; the germline J gene supplies the remainder. The rearrangement joins TRBV26 to TRBJ2-1; 8 bases fit TRBD2. Trimming took 4 bases from V and 2 from J; bases not matched to a gene: 4. Germline lookup yields CDR1 KGHPV and CDR2 FQNQEV (reference sequence). The CDR3 consists of 15 residues. The CDR3 bases that were read are TGTGCCAGCAGTCCTTCTGGGGGGCACTATGCTGAGCAGTTC. Translating gives CASSPSGGHYAEQF. The whole CDR3 region reads CASSPSGGHYAEQFF.

A word on this clone: All gene names here are mouse names. The CDR3 extends 1 residue past the end of the read, so its final part is completed from the germline J gene. The chain has TRBV13-2 and TRBJ2-5, with 9 bases identical to TRBD1. V dropped 0 bases and J dropped 7; count of bases not matched to a gene: 6. This CDR3 spans 15 amino acids. The germline gives CDR1 NNHNN, CDR2 SYGAGS (reference sequence). The CDR3 DNA, read in part, is TGTGCCAGCGGTGATGCTTGGGACAGGGTATACACCCAGTAC. It is translated as CASGDAWDRVYTQY. The complete CDR3 sequence is CASGDAWDRVYTQYF.

This clone came up a few times. Germline and genes: mouse. With the read ending 1 residue before the CDR3 end, the germline J gene is used to fill in that end. The V gene is TRBV5, the J gene TRBJ1-4, with 8 bases that match TRBD1. The germline V gene has CDR1 LGHNA and CDR2 YNLKQL (reference sequence). V dropped 0 bases and J dropped 2; count of bases not matched to a gene: 2. This CDR3 has 16 residues. The CDR3 here is CASSQDWDRSNERLFF. The CDR3 DNA, read in part, is TGTGCCAGCAGCCAAGATTGGGACAGGTCCAACGAAAGATTATTT.

On this clone itself: The gene names here belong to mouse. Coverage ceases 1 residue before the CDR3 finishes, and the germline J gene fills in the end. The chain is built from TRBV12-2 and TRBJ1-1; D ambiguous. The germline V gene has CDR1 SGHLS and CDR2 HYDKME. This CDR3 region has 13 residues. Trimming left V 0 bases short and J 1 base short, with 5 bases between. The CDR3 loop is CASSLGKNTEVFF. Incomplete CDR3 DNA: TGTGCCAGCTCTCTCGGCAAAAACACAGAAGTCTTC. Variable domain in full (rest from reference TRBV12-2 and TRBJ1-1): NSGVVQSPRYIIKGKGERSILKCIPISGHLSVAWYQQTQGQELKFFIQHYDKMERDKGNLPSRFSVQQFDDYHSEMNMSALELEDSAVYFCASSLGKNTEVFFGKGTRLTVV.

For this clone: One end of the junction is discordant with germline, which a read error may explain. Mouse germline and gene names are used. The read falls 1 residue short of the CDR3 end, and the missing part is taken from the germline J gene. The chain couples TRBV31 to TRBJ2-2; D unclear. This CDR3 comprises 15 residues. Germline assignment: CDR1 GKSSPN and CDR2 SITVG. CDR3 sequence reads: CAWSPTYANTGRLYF. The covered CDR3 bases are TGTGCCTGGAGCCCGACCTATGCAAACACCGGGCGGCTCTAC.

This clone was picked up a small number of times. Gene names are mouse gene names. CDR3: CASSRDWGVYEQYF. The part of the CDR3 DNA that was read is TGTGCCAGCAGCAGGGACTGGGGGGTCTATGAACAGTAC. This chain uses TRBV3 with TRBJ2-7, with TRBD2 matching over 12 bases. The sequenced fragment ends 1 residue before the CDR3 boundary, so the rest is inferred from the germline J gene. The trim removed 5 bases at V and 3 bases at J, leaving 2 bases unmatched. The CDR3 runs 14 residues. Germline V gene data show CDR1 as SNHLY and CDR2 as FYNGKV (reference sequence).